This T cell receptor (beta chain) is drawn from a study of shared clonotypes between healthy human individuals. Study as a whole: The study used three CD4 naive, three CD4 memory, two CD8 naive and one CD8 memory plate per donor.

This clone was recorded once. The germline CDR1 and CDR2 sequences are SGHRS and YFSETQ. Trimming pared 4 bases from V and 8 bases from J, leaving 21 bases between. CDR3 length: 16 residues. The donor population consisted of healthy HIV-negative adults with no recent acute infections or vaccinations. A CD45RA-negative memory subset and a CD45RA+ naive subset were separated from the CD4+ cells. Sequencing used immunoSEQ multiplex PCR; TCRdb keeps in-frame clones, though not all of them. The sample includes around 980,000 clones, 75% to 80% of them seen just once. The chain is built from TRBV5-1 and TRBJ1-4, with D tentatively TRBD1 (5 bases). The receptor's source is a man aged 18 to 30 in good health. Some clones in this sample may be carry-over from other donors' samples. The sequenced material came from memory CD4+ T cells from PBMCs. The sample's subset: CD45RA-negative fraction. The CDR3 protein is CASSRGPLGNPEKLFF. DNA of the CDR3: TGCGCCAGCAGCCGGGGACCGTTAGGCAATCCCGAAAAACTGTTTTTT.